A selection of T cell receptor beta chains follows, all from one sample in a study of shared clonotypes between healthy human individuals. The table came from immunoSEQ multiplex PCR; TCRdb's copy has only in-frame clones and leaves some out. The sample has about 2.3 million clones; approximately 90% are singletons. Sequences were obtained from naive CD4+ T cells from PBMCs. The receptor source for this set is a man aged 18 to 29 in good health. Some clones in this sample may be carry-over from other donors' samples. Each CDR3 is given without its conserved first and last residue.

v_call,j_call,cdr3_aa
TRBV18,TRBJ2-7,ASSPNRVDEQY
TRBV6-1,TRBJ1-2,ASSARTGGSDGYT
TRBV2,TRBJ2-5,ASSEIGYQETQY
TRBV19,TRBJ1-4,ASSTGSRGTNEKLF
TRBV6-7,TRBJ2-7,ASSKPSAADTVYEQY
TRBV19,TRBJ2-1,ASSIKGQGDYEQF
TRBV19,TRBJ2-4,ASSMPSGGAKNIQY
TRBV7-2,TRBJ2-5,ASSSPGLRETQY
TRBV28,TRBJ2-1,ASSLFSGRVLTRSYSEQF
TRBV7-3,TRBJ2-2,ASSLTAGGSNTGELF
TRBV7-2,TRBJ1-1,ASSAYNTEAF
TRBV6-1,TRBJ2-1,ASSEGWRQPVDEQF
TRBV6-5,TRBJ1-2,ASSFNQGRGYT
TRBV9,TRBJ2-7,ASSPELWEREGYEQY
TRBV9,TRBJ2-7,ASSALATSSRYEQY
TRBV9,TRBJ2-5,ASSVGAGRTGETQY
TRBV21-1,TRBJ2-7,ASSKGATRGGQVKGEQY
TRBV28,TRBJ1-1,ASSGDRVTEAF
TRBV25-1,TRBJ1-1,ASSEGLGAGTEAF
TRBV5-4,TRBJ2-7,ASSNGLAGIYEQY
TRBV7-3,TRBJ2-1,ASSLGASLNEQF
TRBV13,TRBJ2-3,ASRLAGKAYTQY
TRBV5-1,TRBJ2-7,ASSLGDSRYEQY
TRBV7-3,TRBJ2-3,ASSSTGGQDTQY
TRBV28,TRBJ2-3,ASSLASTSGTDTQY
TRBV7-2,TRBJ1-3,ASSLDRNTIY
TRBV7-2,TRBJ2-2,ASSLADRARGVAGEYTGELF
TRBV5-1,TRBJ2-5,ASSLGGRWDQETQY
TRBV5-1,TRBJ1-1,ASSGRTGNTEAF
TRBV5-6,TRBJ1-1,ASSLGRLAF
TRBV27,TRBJ2-2,ASRGRFDTNTGELF
TRBV11-2,TRBJ1-2,ASSSDPGSGYGYT
TRBV28,TRBJ2-5,ASSPRTQETQY
TRBV7-3,TRBJ1-5,ASSLSGDGGQPQH
TRBV7-2,TRBJ2-7,ASSLVREGFYEQY
TRBV28,TRBJ1-1,ASSAPGTGGEAF
TRBV10-3,TRBJ2-3,AISRTSGNTDTQY
TRBV7-9,TRBJ2-7,ASSNPGVGYEQY
TRBV2,TRBJ1-6,ASRAAGVGSPLH
TRBV29-1,TRBJ1-1,SVERRLNTEAF